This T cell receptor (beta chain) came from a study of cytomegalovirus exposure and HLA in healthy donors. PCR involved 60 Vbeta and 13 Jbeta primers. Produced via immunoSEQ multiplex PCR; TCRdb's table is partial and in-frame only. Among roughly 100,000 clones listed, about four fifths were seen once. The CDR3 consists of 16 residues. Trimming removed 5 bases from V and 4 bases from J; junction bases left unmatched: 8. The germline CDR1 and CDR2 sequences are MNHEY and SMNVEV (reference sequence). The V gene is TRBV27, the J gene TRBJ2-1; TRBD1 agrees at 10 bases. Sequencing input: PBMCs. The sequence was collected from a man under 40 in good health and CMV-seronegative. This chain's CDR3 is CASSPRQGAAYNEQFF. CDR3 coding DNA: TGTGCCAGCAGTCCCCGACAGGGGGCGGCATACAATGAGCAGTTCTTC.